Sequencing of this TCR beta chain was carried out in a study of early T cells in non-severe SARS-CoV-2 infection. Whole-study context: The study sequenced bulk RNA from unsorted whole blood, with chains unpaired.

Ten or more counts support this clonotype. The antigen remains unidentified. Study findings and constraints: Matches to VDJdb favored anti-spike CD8 responses and missed private and CD4 specificities.

CDR1 and CDR2 from the germline V gene are SGHNT and YYREEE (reference sequence). With V trimmed by 3 bases and J by 1 base, 6 bases remained unmatched. This CDR3 is 15 amino acids long. Each cDNA molecule carried a unique molecular identifier. TCRdb reprocessed the 5' RACE reads via MiXCR and lists one record per CDR3 protein. Of 61,000 or so distinct CDR3 sequences listed, 9.5% to 15% are singletons. This TCR derives from an adult who was a healthcare worker with PCR-confirmed SARS-CoV-2 infection or an uninfected control (not recorded which). The donor label of this sample is uncertain. V gene TRBV5-4 combines with J gene TRBJ2-5; 7 bases match TRBD1. The material was whole blood, obtained at baseline. DNA of the CDR3: TGTGCCAGCAGCTCCGGACACAGGGGCCAAGAGACCCAGTACTTC. Translated: CASSSGHRGQETQYF. The whole variable domain, remainder taken from reference TRBV5-4 and TRBJ2-5, is ETGVTQSPTHLIKTRGQQVTLRCSSQSGHNTVSWYQQALGQGPQFIFQYYREEENGRGNFPPRFSGLQFPNYSSELNVNALELDDSALYLCASSSGHRGQETQYFGPGTRLLVL.